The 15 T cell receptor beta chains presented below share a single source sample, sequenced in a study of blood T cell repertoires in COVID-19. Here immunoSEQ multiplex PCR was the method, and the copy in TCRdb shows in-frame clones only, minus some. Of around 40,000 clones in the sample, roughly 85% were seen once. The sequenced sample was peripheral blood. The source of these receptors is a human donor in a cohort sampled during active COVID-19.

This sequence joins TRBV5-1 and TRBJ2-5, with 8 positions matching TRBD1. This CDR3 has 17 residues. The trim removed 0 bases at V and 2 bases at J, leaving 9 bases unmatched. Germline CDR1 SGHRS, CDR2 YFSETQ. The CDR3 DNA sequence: TGCGCCAGCAGCTTGGGGCAGGGGGCGAGTCTTCAAGAGACCCAGTACTTC. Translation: CASSLGQGASLQETQYF.

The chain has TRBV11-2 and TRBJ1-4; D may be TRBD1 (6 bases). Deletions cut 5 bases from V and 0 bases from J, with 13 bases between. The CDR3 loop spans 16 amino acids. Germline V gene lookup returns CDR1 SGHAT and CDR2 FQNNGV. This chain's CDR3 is CASSKGQSATNEKLFF. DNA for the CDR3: TGTGCCAGCAGCAAGGGACAATCCGCAACTAATGAAAAACTGTTTTTT.

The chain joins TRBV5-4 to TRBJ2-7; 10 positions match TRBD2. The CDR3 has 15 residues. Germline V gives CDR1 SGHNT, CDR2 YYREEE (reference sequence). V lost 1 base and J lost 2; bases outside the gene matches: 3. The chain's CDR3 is CASSLSSGSAYEQYF. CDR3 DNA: TGTGCCAGCAGCTTGTCTAGCGGGAGCGCCTACGAGCAGTACTTC.

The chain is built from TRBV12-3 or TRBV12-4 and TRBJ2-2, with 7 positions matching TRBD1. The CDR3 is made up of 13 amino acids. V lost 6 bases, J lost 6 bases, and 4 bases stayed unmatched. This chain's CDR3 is CASSSTGSGELFF. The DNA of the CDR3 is TGTGCCAGCAGCTCGACAGGGTCCGGGGAGCTGTTTTTT.

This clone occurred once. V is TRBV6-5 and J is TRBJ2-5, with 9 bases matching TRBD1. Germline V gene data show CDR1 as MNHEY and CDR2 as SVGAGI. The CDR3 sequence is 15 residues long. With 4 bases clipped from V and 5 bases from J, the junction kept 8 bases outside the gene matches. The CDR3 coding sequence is TGTGCCAGCAGTTCCCCGACAGGGGGACTGGAGACCCAGTACTTC. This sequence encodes CASSSPTGGLETQYF.

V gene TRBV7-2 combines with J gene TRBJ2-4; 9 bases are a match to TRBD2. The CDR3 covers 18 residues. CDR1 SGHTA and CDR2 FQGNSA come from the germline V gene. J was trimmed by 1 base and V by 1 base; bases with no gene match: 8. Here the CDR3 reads CASSLGGRADFAKNIQYF. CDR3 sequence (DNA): TGTGCCAGCAGCTTAGGCGGGAGGGCCGATTTCGCCAAAAACATTCAGTACTTC.

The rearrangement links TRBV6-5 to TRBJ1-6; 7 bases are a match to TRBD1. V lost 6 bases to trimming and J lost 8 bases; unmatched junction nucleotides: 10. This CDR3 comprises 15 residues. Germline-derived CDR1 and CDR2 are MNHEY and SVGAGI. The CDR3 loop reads CASRLLGGRDSPLHF. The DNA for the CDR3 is TGTGCCAGCAGATTACTAGGGGGCCGGGATTCACCCCTCCACTTT.

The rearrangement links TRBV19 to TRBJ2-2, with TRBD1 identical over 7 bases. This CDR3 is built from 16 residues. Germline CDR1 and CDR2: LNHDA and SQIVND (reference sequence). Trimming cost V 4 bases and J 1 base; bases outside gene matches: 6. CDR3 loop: CASSNRGQLNTGELFF. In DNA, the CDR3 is TGTGCCAGTAGTAACCGGGGACAGCTGAACACCGGGGAGCTGTTTTTT.

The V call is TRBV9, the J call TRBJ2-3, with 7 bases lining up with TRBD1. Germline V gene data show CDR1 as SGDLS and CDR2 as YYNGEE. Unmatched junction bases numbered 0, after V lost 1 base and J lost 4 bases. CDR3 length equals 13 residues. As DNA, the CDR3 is TGTGCCAGCAGCGTAACAGGGGCAGATACGCAGTATTTT. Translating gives CASSVTGADTQYF.

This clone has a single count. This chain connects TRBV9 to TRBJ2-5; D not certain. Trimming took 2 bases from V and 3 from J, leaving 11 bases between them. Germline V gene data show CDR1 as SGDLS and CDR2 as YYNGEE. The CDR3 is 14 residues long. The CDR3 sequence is CASSVGGSKETQYF. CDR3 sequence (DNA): TGTGCCAGCAGCGTCGGCGGCTCCAAAGAGACCCAGTACTTC. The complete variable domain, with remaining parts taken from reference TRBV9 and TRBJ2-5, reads DSGVTQTPKHLITATGQRVTLRCSPRSGDLSVYWYQQSLDQGLQFLIQYYNGEERAKGNILERFSAQQFPDLHSELNLSSLELGDSALYFCASSVGGSKETQYFGPGTRLLVL.

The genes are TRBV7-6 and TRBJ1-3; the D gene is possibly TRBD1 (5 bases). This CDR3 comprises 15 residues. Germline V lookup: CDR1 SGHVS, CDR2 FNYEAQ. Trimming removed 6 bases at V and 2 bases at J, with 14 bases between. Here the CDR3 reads CASSTSGGTGNTIYF. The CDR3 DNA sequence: TGTGCCAGCAGTACAAGCGGGGGAACTGGAAACACCATATATTTT.

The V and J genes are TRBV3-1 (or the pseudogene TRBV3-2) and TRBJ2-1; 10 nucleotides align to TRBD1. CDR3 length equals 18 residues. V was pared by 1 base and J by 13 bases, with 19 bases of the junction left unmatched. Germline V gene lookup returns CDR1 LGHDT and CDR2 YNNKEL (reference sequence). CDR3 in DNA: TGTGCCAGCAGCCAAGGGGGACAGGGGTTATTAGGAAGGAACATCCAGTTCTTC. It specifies CASSQGGQGLLGRNIQFF.

The CDR3 sequence: CASSQNGGDPTGNQPQHF. The CDR3 DNA sequence: TGCGCCAGCAGTCAAAACGGAGGGGATCCGACAGGCAATCAGCCCCAGCATTTT. This chain uses TRBV23-1 with TRBJ1-5; possibly TRBD1 for D (5 bases). Being an ORF, TRBV23-1 has a function that is uncertain. This CDR3 has 18 residues. V shed 2 bases and J shed 2 bases, with 19 bases lying between them.

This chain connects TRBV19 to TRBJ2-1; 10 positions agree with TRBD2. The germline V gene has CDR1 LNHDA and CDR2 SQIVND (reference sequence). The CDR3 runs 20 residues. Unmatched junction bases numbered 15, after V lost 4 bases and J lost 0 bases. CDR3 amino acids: CASSKRASGGLTSSYNEQFF. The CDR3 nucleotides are TGTGCCAGTAGTAAACGGGCTAGCGGGGGACTAACAAGCTCCTACAATGAGCAGTTCTTC.

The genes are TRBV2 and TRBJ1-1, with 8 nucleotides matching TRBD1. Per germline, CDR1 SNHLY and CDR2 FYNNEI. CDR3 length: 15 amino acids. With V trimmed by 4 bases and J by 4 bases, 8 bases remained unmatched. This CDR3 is CASSGGRGRLTEAFF. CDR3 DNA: TGTGCCAGCAGTGGAGGCAGGGGGCGCCTCACTGAAGCTTTCTTT. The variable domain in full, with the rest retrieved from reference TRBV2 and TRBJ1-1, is EPEVTQTPSHQVTQMGQEVILRCVPISNHLYFYWYRQILGQKVEFLVSFYNNEISEKSEIFDDQFSVERPDGSNFTLKIRSTKLEDSAMYFCASSGGRGRLTEAFFGQGTRLTVV.